Listed below are T cell receptor beta chains from one sample, sequenced in a study of blood T cell repertoires in COVID-19. Assay: immunoSEQ multiplex PCR; the TCRdb copy retains only in-frame clones and omits some. The sample includes 150,000 to 200,000 clones, approximately 90% of them seen just once. Sequences were obtained from peripheral blood. The source of these receptors is a middle-aged man with acute or convalescent COVID-19. Both conserved end residues are part of each CDR3. D genes are given only for firm matches. The listing skips clone size in some rows; elsewhere it reads once, few, many or a size class.

>-|TRBV28|TRBJ2-7|TRBD2
CASSLLIGRLAEPSSYEQYF
TGTGCCAGCAGTTTGCTTATAGGGAGACTAGCGGAGCCGAGCTCCTACGAGCAGTACTTC
>-|TRBV5-8|TRBJ2-5|-
CASKGKKSSETQYF
TGTGCCAGCAAGGGGAAGAAATCTTCGGAGACCCAGTACTTC
>-|TRBV19|TRBJ1-1|TRBD1
CASSQGGQFSDGAFF
TGTGCCAGTAGTCAAGGGGGACAGTTCTCGGACGGAGCTTTCTTT
>-|TRBV29-1|TRBJ2-3|-
CSVELRQSTDTQYF
TGCAGCGTTGAACTCAGGCAGAGCACAGATACGCAGTATTTT
>-|TRBV7-3|TRBJ2-1|TRBD2
CASSLIPGTSGHNEQFF
TGTGCCAGCAGCTTAATACCCGGGACTAGCGGCCACAATGAGCAGTTCTTC
>few|TRBV11-2|TRBJ2-1|-
CASSLDPHAGQFF
TGTGCCAGCAGCTTAGACCCTCATGCGGGGCAGTTCTTC
>-|TRBV6-5|TRBJ1-5|TRBD1
CASRTTGGGNQPQHF
TGTGCCAGCAGAACCACAGGGGGCGGCAATCAGCCCCAGCATTTT
>-|TRBV5-4|TRBJ2-1|-
CASSLARASQLGEQFF
TGTGCCAGCAGCTTGGCCAGGGCTAGTCAGCTCGGTGAGCAGTTCTTC
>-|TRBV4-1|TRBJ2-5|-
CASSPVPGAKNQETQYF
TGCGCCAGCAGCCCGGTCCCAGGGGCGAAAAACCAAGAGACCCAGTACTTC
>-|TRBV5-1|TRBJ1-1|TRBD1
CASSSGQGLGTTEAFF
TGCGCCAGCAGCTCGGGACAGGGTCTTGGAACAACTGAAGCTTTCTTT
>-|TRBV19|TRBJ1-1|TRBD1
CASTDRGTEAFF
TGTGCCAGTACCGACAGGGGGACTGAAGCTTTCTTT
>-|TRBV3-1/TRBV3-2|TRBJ1-1|-
CASSQSGVGTEAFF
TGTGCCAGCAGCCAGAGCGGGGTGGGCACTGAAGCTTTCTTT
>-|TRBV18|TRBJ2-5|-
CASSPFRTTQETQYF
TGTGCCAGCTCACCTTTTCGGACTACCCAAGAGACCCAGTACTTC
>-|TRBV19|TRBJ1-4|-
CASSIGTVKLFF
TGTGCCAGTAGTATCGGTACGGTGAAACTGTTTTTT
>-|TRBV28|TRBJ1-4|TRBD1
CASSQGQSYEKLFF
TGTGCCAGCAGCCAGGGACAGAGCTATGAAAAACTGTTTTTT
>-|TRBV7-2|TRBJ2-1|TRBD2
CASSLLAGSPNEQFF
TGTGCCAGCAGCTTATTAGCGGGGTCCCCCAATGAGCAGTTCTTC
>-|TRBV9|TRBJ1-2|-
CASSVAPTETYGYTF
TGTGCCAGCAGCGTAGCCCCGACAGAGACCTATGGCTACACCTTC
>-|TRBV5-1|TRBJ2-3|TRBD1
CASSSQGLPGTQYF
TGCGCCAGCAGCTCACAGGGGCTTCCAGGTACGCAGTATTTT
>-|TRBV19|TRBJ1-1|TRBD1
CASDTGGPTITEAFF
TGTGCCAGTGATACAGGGGGCCCTACGATCACTGAAGCTTTCTTT
>once|TRBV5-1|TRBJ2-7|TRBD1
CASSLGQGGYEQYF
TGCGCCAGCAGCTTGGGACAGGGGGGCTACGAGCAGTACTTC
>once|TRBV28|TRBJ1-2|TRBD1
CASRPTGQGHYGYTF
TGTGCCAGCAGACCGACGGGACAGGGGCACTATGGCTACACCTTC
>-|TRBV9|TRBJ1-1|-
CASSVRGGGNTEAFF
TGTGCCAGCAGCGTAAGAGGGGGGGGGAATACTGAAGCTTTCTTT
>-|TRBV7-3|TRBJ2-3|-
CASSPGREGRGTQYF
TGTGCCAGCAGCCCGGGGAGGGAAGGAAGGGGGACGCAGTATTTT
>-|TRBV19|TRBJ1-6|TRBD1
CASSFDRDRSPLHF
TGTGCCAGTAGCTTCGACAGGGATCGATCACCCCTCCACTTT
>-|TRBV5-1|TRBJ2-5|TRBD2
CASELAGGHETQYF
TGCGCCAGCGAACTAGCGGGAGGTCACGAGACCCAGTACTTC
>-|TRBV9|TRBJ2-3|TRBD2
CASSVRTSFTDTQYF
TGTGCCAGCAGCGTCCGGACTAGCTTCACAGATACGCAGTATTTT
>-|TRBV3-1/TRBV3-2|TRBJ1-4|-
CASSQGQRPATNEKLFF
TGTGCCAGCAGCCAAGGACAGAGACCTGCAACTAATGAAAAACTGTTTTTT
>once|TRBV6-5|TRBJ1-5|-
CASSYGAGYNQPQHF
TGTGCCAGCAGTTACGGGGCAGGTTACAATCAGCCCCAGCATTTT
>-|TRBV6-1|TRBJ2-2|TRBD1
CASSEVGQGPTGELFF
TGTGCCAGCAGTGAAGTGGGACAGGGCCCCACCGGGGAGCTGTTTTTT
>-|TRBV28|TRBJ1-2|TRBD1
CASRTMGGTGVRYGYTF
TGTGCCAGCAGAACCATGGGTGGCACAGGGGTCCGCTATGGCTACACCTTC